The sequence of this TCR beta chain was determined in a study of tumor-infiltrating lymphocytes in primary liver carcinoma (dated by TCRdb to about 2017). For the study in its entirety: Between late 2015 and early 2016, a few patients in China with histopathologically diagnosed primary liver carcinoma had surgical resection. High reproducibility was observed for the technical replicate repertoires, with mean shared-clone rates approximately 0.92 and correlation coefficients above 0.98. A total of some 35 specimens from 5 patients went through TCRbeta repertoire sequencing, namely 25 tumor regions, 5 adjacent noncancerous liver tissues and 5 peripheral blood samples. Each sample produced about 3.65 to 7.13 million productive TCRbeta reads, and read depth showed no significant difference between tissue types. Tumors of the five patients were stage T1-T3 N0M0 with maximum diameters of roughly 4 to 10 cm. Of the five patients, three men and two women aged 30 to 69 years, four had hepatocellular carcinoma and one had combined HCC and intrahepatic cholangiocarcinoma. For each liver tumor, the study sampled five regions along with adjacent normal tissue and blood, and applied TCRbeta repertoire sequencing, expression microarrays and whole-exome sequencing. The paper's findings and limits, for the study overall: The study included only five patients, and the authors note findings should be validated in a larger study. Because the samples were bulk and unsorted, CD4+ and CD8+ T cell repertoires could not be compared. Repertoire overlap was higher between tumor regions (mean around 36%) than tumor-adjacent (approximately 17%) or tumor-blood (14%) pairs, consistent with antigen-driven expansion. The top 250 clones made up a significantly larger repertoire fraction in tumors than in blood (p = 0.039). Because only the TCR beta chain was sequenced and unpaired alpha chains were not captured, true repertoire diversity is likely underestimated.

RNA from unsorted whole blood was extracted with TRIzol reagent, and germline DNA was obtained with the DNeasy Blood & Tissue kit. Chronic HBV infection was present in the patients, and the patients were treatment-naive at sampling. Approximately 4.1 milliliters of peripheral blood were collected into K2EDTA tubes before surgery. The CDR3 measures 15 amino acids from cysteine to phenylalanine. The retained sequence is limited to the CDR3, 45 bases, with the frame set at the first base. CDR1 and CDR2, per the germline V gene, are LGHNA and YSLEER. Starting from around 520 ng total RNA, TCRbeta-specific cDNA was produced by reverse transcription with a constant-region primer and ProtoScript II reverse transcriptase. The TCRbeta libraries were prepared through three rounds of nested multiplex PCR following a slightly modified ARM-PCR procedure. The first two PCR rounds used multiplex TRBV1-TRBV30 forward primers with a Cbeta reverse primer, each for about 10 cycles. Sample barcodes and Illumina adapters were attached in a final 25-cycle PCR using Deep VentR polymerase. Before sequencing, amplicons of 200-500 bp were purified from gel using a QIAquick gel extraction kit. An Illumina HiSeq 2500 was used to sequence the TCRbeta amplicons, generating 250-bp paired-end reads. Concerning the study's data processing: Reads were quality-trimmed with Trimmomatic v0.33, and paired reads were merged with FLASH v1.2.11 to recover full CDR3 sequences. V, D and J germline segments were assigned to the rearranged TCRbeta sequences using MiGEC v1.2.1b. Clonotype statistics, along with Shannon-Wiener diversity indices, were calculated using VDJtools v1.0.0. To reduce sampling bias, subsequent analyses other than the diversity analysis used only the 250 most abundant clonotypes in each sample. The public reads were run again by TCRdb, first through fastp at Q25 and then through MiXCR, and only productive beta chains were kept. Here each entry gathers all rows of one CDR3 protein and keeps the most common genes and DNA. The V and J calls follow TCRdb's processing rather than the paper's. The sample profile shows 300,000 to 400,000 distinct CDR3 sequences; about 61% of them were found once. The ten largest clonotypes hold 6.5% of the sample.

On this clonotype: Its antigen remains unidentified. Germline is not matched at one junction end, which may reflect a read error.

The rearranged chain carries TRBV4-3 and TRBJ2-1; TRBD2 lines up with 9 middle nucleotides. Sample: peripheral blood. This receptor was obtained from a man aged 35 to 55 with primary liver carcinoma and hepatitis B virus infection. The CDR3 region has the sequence CASRKGLADYSEQFF. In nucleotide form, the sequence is TGCGCCAGCAGGAAGGGACTAGCAGACTACAGTGAGCAGTTCTTC.